Listed here are 26 T cell receptor beta chains from one sample, sequenced in a study of metastatic and nonmetastatic thyroid tumors. Every patient underwent thyroid surgery untreated. TCRdb ran MiXCR on the PCR reads. The data show about 22,000 clones, with roughly 36% seen just once and 22% held by the top ten. Sample: blood. Receptor source: a male donor with papillary thyroid cancer or a benign thyroid nodule (not recorded which). Some clones in this sample may be carry-over from other donors' samples.

The chain joins TRBV7-3 to TRBJ2-7; 9 bases fit TRBD1. With V trimmed by 5 bases and J by 4 bases, 6 bases remained unmatched. This CDR3 has 14 amino acids. CDR1 SGHTA and CDR2 FQGTGA come from the germline V gene. The CDR3 DNA follows: TGTGCCAGCAGCCTCACAGGGGGCGCGTACGAGCAGTACTTC. It codes for CASSLTGGAYEQYF. The full variable domain, rest sourced from reference TRBV7-3 and TRBJ2-7, is GAGVSQTPSNKVTEKGKYVELRCDPISGHTALYWYRQSLGQGPEFLIYFQGTGAADDSGLPNDRFFAVRPEGSVSTLKIQRTERGDSAVYLCASSLTGGAYEQYFGPGTRLTVT.

This chain uses TRBV28 with TRBJ2-3; D is possibly TRBD1 or TRBD2 (6 bases each). Per the germline V gene, CDR1 is MDHEN and CDR2 is SYDVKM. The CDR3 covers 16 residues. V gave up 5 bases and J gave up 5 bases, with 20 bases separating them. CDR3 in amino acids: CASSATTGGLLDTQYF. The CDR3 bases are TGTGCCAGCAGTGCGACTACCGGGGGCCTACTAGATACGCAGTATTTT.

In its sample, this clone was seen many times. Here the CDR3 omits its conserved ending phenylalanine or tryptophan, so a read error is the likely source. The chain joins TRBV11-3 to TRBJ2-1; 7 nucleotides line up with TRBD2. Germline V CDR1 and CDR2: SGHNT, YENEEA. The CDR3 is made up of 16 amino acids. The CDR3 sequence: CASSVERGSSYNEQFV. CDR3 DNA: TGTGCCAGCAGCGTAGAGCGGGGTAGCTCCTACAATGAGCAGTTCGTC.

The sample holds a few counts of this clone. The chain links TRBV11-1 to TRBJ2-7; TRBD2 matches at 12 bases. From germline, CDR1 is SGHAT and CDR2 FQDESV (reference sequence). Trimming cost V 0 bases and J 2 bases; bases outside gene matches: 5. The CDR3 length is 17 residues. The CDR3 bases are TGTGCCAGCAGCTTAGCGGCTCCTAGCGGGAGGGCCTACGAGCAGTACTTC. This codes for CASSLAAPSGRAYEQYF.

This clone was seen at least ten times. The chain uses TRBV7-9 and TRBJ2-7; 9 bases align to TRBD1. With V trimmed by 7 bases and J by 4 bases, 5 bases remained unmatched. In germline, CDR1 is SEHNR, CDR2 FQNEAQ (reference sequence). This CDR3 is built from 13 residues. CDR3 residues: CASKGTGSYEQYF. The CDR3 DNA is TGTGCCAGCAAAGGGACAGGGAGTTACGAGCAGTACTTC.

The gene calls are TRBV4-2 and TRBJ1-3; a weak D match, TRBD1 (6 bases). The CDR3 length is 15 residues. Germline assignment: CDR1 LGHNA and CDR2 YNFKEQ. Trimming pared 1 base from V and 8 bases from J, leaving 15 bases between. The CDR3: CASSQVLGGADTIYF. CDR3 in DNA: TGTGCCAGCAGCCAAGTTTTGGGGGGCGCAGACACCATATATTTT.

The gene calls are TRBV5-6 and TRBJ2-1; D is possibly TRBD2 (5 bases). Germline values: CDR1 SGHDT, CDR2 YYEEEE. This CDR3 comprises 12 residues. Between the trimmed V and J ends, which lost 5 bases and 6 bases, there was a span of 9 bases. The CDR3 is CASREAGNEQFF. The DNA of the CDR3 is TGTGCCAGCAGGGAGGCGGGCAATGAGCAGTTCTTC.

This clone has at least ten counts. Mismatch with germline at one junction end may stem from a read error. The chain recombines TRBV7-7 with TRBJ2-2; D call uncertain. Germline CDR1 and CDR2: SSHAT and FNYEAQ (reference sequence). The CDR3 covers 14 residues. Written as DNA, the CDR3 is TGTGCTAGCAGCTTACGGCTAAACACCGGGGAGCTGTTTTTT. This codes for CASSLRLNTGELFF.

The CDR3 coding sequence is TGCGCCAGCAGCCCTCGACAGGGAGGGTCACCCCTCCACTTT. Encoded protein: CASSPRQGGSPLHF. The chain links TRBV5-1 to TRBJ1-6, with 7 nucleotides matching TRBD1. CDR3 length equals 14 residues. CDR1 is SGHRS, CDR2 YFSETQ, per germline. J lost 10 bases, V lost 4 bases, and 8 bases had no gene match.

This clone was seen repeatedly, ten times or more. The genes are TRBV19 and TRBJ2-5; possible D gene TRBD2, 6 bases. The CDR3 has 13 amino acids. V lost 5 bases to trimming and J lost 1 base, with 8 bases between them. Germline V CDR1 and CDR2: LNHDA, SQIVND (reference sequence). As DNA, the CDR3 is TGTGCCAGTAGTTGGGACTTCCAAGAGACCCAGTACTTC. Protein product: CASSWDFQETQYF.

In DNA, the CDR3 is TGTGCCAGTAGTAGCCCGACAGGGCTTTTCACCGGGGAGCTGTTTTTT. Translation: CASSSPTGLFTGELFF. The chain combines TRBV19 with TRBJ2-2; 7 bases agree with TRBD1. The CDR3 has 16 residues. From germline, CDR1 is LNHDA and CDR2 SQIVND (reference sequence). Trimming cost V 4 bases and J 4 bases; bases outside gene matches: 9. The whole variable domain, filled in from reference TRBV19 and TRBJ2-2, reads DGGITQSPKYLFRKEGQNVTLSCEQNLNHDAMYWYRQDPGQGLRLIYYSQIVNDFQKGDIAEGYSVSREKKESFPLTVTSAQKNPTAFYLCASSSPTGLFTGELFFGEGSRLTVL.

By share, this clone ranks as medium-sized. The chain joins TRBV10-2 to TRBJ2-2; D is perhaps TRBD1 (6 bases). Germline lookup yields CDR1 WSHSY and CDR2 SAAADI. Trimming shortened V by 3 bases and J by 1 base, and 9 bases separated the two germline ends. This CDR3 region has 15 residues. The CDR3 region has the DNA TGCGCCAGCAGTGATCAGGGGCGGAACACCGGGGAGCTGTTTTTT. This sequence encodes CASSDQGRNTGELFF.

This clone has at least ten counts. One base away lies a much larger clone, so this may be a sequencing read error. The chain has TRBV14 and TRBJ1-6, with D tentatively TRBD1 (5 bases). This CDR3 region has 17 residues. Germline CDR1 and CDR2: SGHDN and FVKESK. Between the trimmed V and J ends, which lost 0 bases and 7 bases, there was a span of 16 bases. CDR3: CASSQDGGKGRNSPLHF. DNA of the CDR3: TGTGCCAGCAGCCAAGATGGCGGGAAGGGACGCAATTCACCCCTCCACTTT.

The gene calls are TRBV20-1 and TRBJ2-7; 10 positions match TRBD2. V shed 0 bases, J shed 7 bases, and the junction held 9 bases outside the gene matches. The CDR3 is made up of 15 amino acids. Germline assignment: CDR1 DFQATT and CDR2 SNEGSKA (reference sequence). The CDR3 loop reads CSARDPSGSGREQYF. The CDR3, as DNA: TGCAGTGCTAGAGATCCTAGCGGGAGTGGGAGGGAGCAGTACTTC.

This clone has a handful of counts. J is TRBJ2-5 and V is TRBV27, with D unresolved. Germline-derived CDR1 and CDR2 are MNHEY and SMNVEV (reference sequence). The germline V and J ends were trimmed by 6 bases and 0 bases, with 20 bases remaining between them. This CDR3 has 17 residues. In nucleotides, the CDR3 is TGTGCCAGCAGACCCACCTGGTACAGCTCCTACCAAGAGACCCAGTACTTC. Amino acid sequence: CASRPTWYSSYQETQYF.

The sample holds many counts of this clone. The chain uses TRBV2 and TRBJ2-3; D is undetermined. V shed 8 bases and J shed 4 bases, with 10 bases lying between them. Per germline, CDR1 SNHLY and CDR2 FYNNEI. There are 12 residues in the CDR3. CDR3 protein: CASRPDADTQYF. The CDR3 nucleotides are TGTGCCAGCCGGCCGGACGCAGATACGCAGTATTTT. The full variable domain, with the rest looked up from reference TRBV2 and TRBJ2-3, is EPEVTQTPSHQVTQMGQEVILRCVPISNHLYFYWYRQILGQKVEFLVSFYNNEISEKSEIFDDQFSVERPDGSNFTLKIRSTKLEDSAMYFCASRPDADTQYFGPGTRLTVL.

This clone was counted once. The chain carries TRBV18 and TRBJ2-5; D remains unclear. Trimming removed 5 bases from V and 1 base from J, with 11 bases in between. Germline values: CDR1 KGHSH, CDR2 LQKENI. The CDR3 is made up of 14 amino acids. In nucleotides, the CDR3 is TGTGCCAGCTCATCCACAGCGTTCCAAGAGACCCAGTACTTC. Its translation is CASSSTAFQETQYF.

V and J are TRBV19 and TRBJ1-5, with D perhaps matching TRBD1 (6 bases). The germline gives CDR1 LNHDA, CDR2 SQIVND (reference sequence). Trimming left V 7 bases short and J 10 bases short, with 20 bases between. CDR3 length: 14 amino acids. CDR3 residues: CASTLDRTGSPQHF. The DNA for the CDR3 is TGTGCCAGTACCTTAGACAGGACTGGTTCACCCCAGCATTTT.

The chain uses TRBV30 and TRBJ1-6; no reliable D call. CDR1 GTSNPN and CDR2 SVGIG come from the germline V gene (reference sequence). Trimming removed 1 base at V and 8 bases at J, with 9 bases between. This CDR3 has 13 residues. The CDR3 DNA is TGTGCCTGGAGTGGGGGTATTGATTCACCCCTCCACTTT. It encodes CAWSGGIDSPLHF.

The CDR3 is CASRAGSSGNTIYF. In DNA, the CDR3 is TGCGCCAGCAGAGCCGGGTCCTCTGGAAACACCATATATTTT. The J gene is TRBJ1-3, the V gene TRBV5-1; D is uncertain. CDR1 and CDR2 (germline): SGHRS, YFSETQ. The CDR3 runs 14 residues. Trimming shortened V by 5 bases and J by 0 bases, and 9 bases separated the two germline ends. Supplemented by reference TRBV5-1 and TRBJ1-3, the full variable domain reads KAGVTQTPRYLIKTRGQQVTLSCSPISGHRSVSWYQQTPGQGLQFLFEYFSETQRNKGNFPGRFSGRQFSNSRSEMNVSTLELGDSALYLCASRAGSSGNTIYFGEGSWLTVV.

The rearrangement links TRBV9 to TRBJ2-7; maybe TRBD2 (5 bases). The CDR3 has 13 residues. Germline loops: CDR1 SGDLS, CDR2 YYNGEE. Between the trimmed V and J ends, which lost 3 bases and 7 bases, there was a span of 14 bases. For the CDR3, the DNA is TGTGCCAGCAGCGGGATGCGAACGGGGGAGCAGTACTTC. Protein sequence: CASSGMRTGEQYF.

This clone was seen ten or more times. The genes are TRBV18 and TRBJ2-3; D ambiguous. Trimming took off 0 bases at V and 6 bases at J, with 10 bases between the two ends. The CDR3 sequence is 14 residues long. CDR1 KGHSH and CDR2 LQKENI come from the germline V gene. The CDR3 DNA sequence: TGTGCCAGCTCACCACCGGTCAGGTACGATACGCAGTATTTT. It codes for CASSPPVRYDTQYF.

The genes are TRBV19 and TRBJ1-1, with D uncertain. V lost 2 bases, J lost 0 bases, and 10 bases lay in between. Per germline, CDR1 LNHDA and CDR2 SQIVND (reference sequence). This CDR3 has 15 residues. CDR3 bases: TGTGCCAGTAGTATATTCCCACCGTTGAACACTGAAGCTTTCTTT. Protein sequence: CASSIFPPLNTEAFF. The full variable domain, its missing parts supplied by reference TRBV19 and TRBJ1-1, is DGGITQSPKYLFRKEGQNVTLSCEQNLNHDAMYWYRQDPGQGLRLIYYSQIVNDFQKGDIAEGYSVSREKKESFPLTVTSAQKNPTAFYLCASSIFPPLNTEAFFGQGTRLTVV.

The rearrangement uses TRBV7-6 and TRBJ2-5; D not resolved. Trimming removed 3 bases at V and 2 bases at J, with 10 bases between. CDR1 is SGHVS and CDR2 is FNYEAQ in the germline V gene. This CDR3 region has 14 residues. The CDR3 DNA is TGTGCCAGCAGCTTTGGACCGCTTCAAGAGACCCAGTACTTC. This translates into CASSFGPLQETQYF.

The chain is built from TRBV18 and TRBJ2-1; D is undetermined. Germline CDR1 KGHSH, CDR2 LQKENI. The CDR3 covers 12 residues. Trimming removed 3 bases from V and 4 bases from J, with 4 bases in between. The CDR3 DNA sequence: TGTGCCAGCTCACCGGGATACAATGAGCAGTTCTTC. Its protein product is CASSPGYNEQFF. The full variable domain, its missing parts supplied by reference TRBV18 and TRBJ2-1, is NAGVMQNPRHLVRRRGQEARLRCSPMKGHSHVYWYRQLPEEGLKFMVYLQKENIIDESGMPKERFSAEFPKEGPSILRIQQVVRGDSAAYFCASSPGYNEQFFGPGTRLTVL.

This clone appeared many times. Here the CDR3 DNA reads TGTGCCAGTAGGCGGACTAGCGGGGCCGGGGAGCTGTTTTTT. This translates into CASRRTSGAGELFF. The chain has TRBV19 and TRBJ2-2; TRBD2 matches 12 bases. The V gene's germline CDR1 is LNHDA and CDR2 SQIVND (reference sequence). V trimming: 6 bases; J trimming: 6 bases; junction bases outside the gene matches: 2. The CDR3 covers 14 residues.